This T cell receptor (beta chain) is drawn from a study of blood T cell repertoires in COVID-19. Study background: Material from acute and convalescent COVID-19 was sourced from the United States, Italy and Spain. In each case, the material was cDNA or gDNA derived from T cells, B-cell-depleted T cells, or PBMCs.

CDR3 length equals 11 residues. CDR1 is SGDLS, CDR2 YYNGEE, per germline. V lost 4 bases and J lost 6, with 6 bases in between. The authors' processing: Amplifying reference gene primers gave estimates of nucleated cell counts. Produced via immunoSEQ multiplex PCR; TCRdb's table is partial and in-frame only. V, J and clone size were drawn from that table, and D and trimming were deduced from the DNA. The sample has roughly 500,000 clones, roughly 85% seen once. This clonotype was sampled from a human donor in a cohort sampled during active COVID-19. The J gene is TRBJ2-3, the V gene TRBV9; D ambiguous. What was sequenced was peripheral blood. The CDR3 loop is CASSLTDTQYF. Written as DNA, the CDR3 is TGTGCCAGCAGCTTGACTGATACGCAGTATTTT.